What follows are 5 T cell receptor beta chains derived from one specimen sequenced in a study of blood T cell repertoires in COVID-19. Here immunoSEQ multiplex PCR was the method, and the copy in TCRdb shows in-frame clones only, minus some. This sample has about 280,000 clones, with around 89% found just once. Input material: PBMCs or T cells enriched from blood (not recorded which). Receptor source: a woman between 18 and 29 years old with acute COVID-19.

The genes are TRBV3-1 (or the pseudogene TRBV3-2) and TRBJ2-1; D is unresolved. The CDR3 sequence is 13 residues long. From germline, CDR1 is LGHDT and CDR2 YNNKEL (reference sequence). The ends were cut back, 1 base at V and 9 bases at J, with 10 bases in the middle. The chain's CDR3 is CASSQAPRSEQFF. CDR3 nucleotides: TGTGCCAGCAGCCAAGCCCCCCGCAGTGAGCAGTTCTTC.

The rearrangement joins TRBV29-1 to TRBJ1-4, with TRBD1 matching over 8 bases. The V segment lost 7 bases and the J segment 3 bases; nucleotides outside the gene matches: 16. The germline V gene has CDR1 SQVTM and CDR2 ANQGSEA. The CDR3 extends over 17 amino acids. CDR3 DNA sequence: TGCAGCGCCAACGGGGTGCAGGGGGCGCATTCTAATGAAAAACTGTTTTTT. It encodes CSANGVQGAHSNEKLFF. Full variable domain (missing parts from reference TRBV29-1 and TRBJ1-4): SAVISQKPSRDICQRGTSLTIQCQVDSQVTMMFWYRQQPGQSLTLIATANQGSEATYESGFVIDKFPISRPNLTFSTLTVSNMSPEDSSIYLCSANGVQGAHSNEKLFFGSGTQLSVL.

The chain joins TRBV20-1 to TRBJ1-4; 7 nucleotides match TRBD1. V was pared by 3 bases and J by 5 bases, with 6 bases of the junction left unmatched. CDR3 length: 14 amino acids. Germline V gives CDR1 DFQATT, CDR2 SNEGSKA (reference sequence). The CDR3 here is CSASTTGPNEKLFF. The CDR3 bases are TGCAGTGCTAGTACGACAGGGCCGAATGAAAAACTGTTTTTT.

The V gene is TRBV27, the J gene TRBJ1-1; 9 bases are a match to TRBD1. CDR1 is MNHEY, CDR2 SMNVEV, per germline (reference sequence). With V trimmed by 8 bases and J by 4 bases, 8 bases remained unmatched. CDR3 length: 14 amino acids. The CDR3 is CASGKTGGSTEAFF. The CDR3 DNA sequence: TGTGCCAGCGGAAAGACAGGGGGAAGCACTGAAGCTTTCTTT.

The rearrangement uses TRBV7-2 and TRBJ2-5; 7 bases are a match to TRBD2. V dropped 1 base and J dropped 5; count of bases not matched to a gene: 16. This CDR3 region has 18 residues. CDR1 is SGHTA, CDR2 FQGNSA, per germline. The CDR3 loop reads CASSLGSSPSGEWETQYF. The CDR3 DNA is TGTGCCAGCAGCTTAGGTTCCTCCCCTAGCGGCGAATGGGAGACCCAGTACTTC.